This TCR beta chain originates from a study of T cells after posttransplantation cyclophosphamide. The CDR3 is 16 residues long. Trimming took 0 bases from V and 4 from J; bases not matched to a gene: 7. Germline lookup yields CDR1 SGHRS and CDR2 YFSETQ. Points on this clone: Its target is not known.

Peripheral blood was collected from the related graft donor on the marrow donation day. Study-level points and caveats: Later post-transplant blood repertoires were often dominated by donor CD8+ memory clones. TRB clonality was highly associated with recipient CMV seropositivity and reactivation.

Sequenced by immunoSEQ multiplex PCR; TCRdb stores in-frame clones only, minus some. Of about 11,000 clones listed, 85% to 95% are singletons. This sequence was found in a man aged 30-40 years in good health and a related stem cell transplant donor. Sequencing was carried out using naive CD8+ T cells sorted from PBMCs. The J gene is TRBJ2-3, the V gene TRBV5-1, with 8 bases aligning to TRBD1. The CDR3 is CASSLALTGGPDTQYF. The CDR3 bases are TGCGCCAGCAGCTTGGCCCTCACAGGGGGGCCAGATACGCAGTATTTT.